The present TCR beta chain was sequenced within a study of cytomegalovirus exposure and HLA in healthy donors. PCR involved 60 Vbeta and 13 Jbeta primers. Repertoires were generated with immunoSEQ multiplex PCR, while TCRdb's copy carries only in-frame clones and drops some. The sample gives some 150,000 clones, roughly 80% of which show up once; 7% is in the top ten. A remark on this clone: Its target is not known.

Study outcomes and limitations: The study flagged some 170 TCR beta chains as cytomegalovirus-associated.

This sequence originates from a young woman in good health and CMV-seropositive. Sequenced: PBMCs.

CDR3 bases: TGTGCCAGCAACGCCCGACAGGGTAGATACGAGCAGTACTTC. Protein product: CASNARQGRYEQYF. V gene TRBV6-5 combines with J gene TRBJ2-5, with TRBD1 matching over 7 bases. TRBJ2-7 matches the DNA end more closely, so the J call is doubtful. Germline V gives CDR1 MNHEY, CDR2 SVGAGI. CDR3 size: 14 residues.